This TCR beta chain is from a study of T-cell memory formation after mild COVID-19. This clonotype was picked up a small number of times. What it binds is unknown. Using its own MiXCR run on the 5' RACE reads, TCRdb lists one record per CDR3 protein. This sample yields approximately 400,000 distinct CDR3 sequences, of which roughly 18% are seen a single time; 20% to 25% belongs to the top ten. CDR3 length: 15 amino acids. V shed 1 base, J shed 2 bases, and the junction held 5 bases outside the gene matches. CDR1 is DFQATT, CDR2 SNEGSKA, per germline (reference sequence). Study-level findings and limits: Cross-reactive memory apparently joined, as some responding clones appeared in pre-infection memory.

The TCR comes from a man younger than 35 who had mild COVID-19 (a few samples of this study predate the infection). Cell type and time point are not known. This chain uses TRBV20-1 with TRBJ2-3; 8 positions match TRBD2. Source material: PBMCs or a T cell subset sorted from them (not recorded which). For the CDR3, the DNA is TGCAGTGCTAGAGTGGCGGGGGGATACACAGATACGCAGTATTTT. Its protein product is CSARVAGGYTDTQYF.